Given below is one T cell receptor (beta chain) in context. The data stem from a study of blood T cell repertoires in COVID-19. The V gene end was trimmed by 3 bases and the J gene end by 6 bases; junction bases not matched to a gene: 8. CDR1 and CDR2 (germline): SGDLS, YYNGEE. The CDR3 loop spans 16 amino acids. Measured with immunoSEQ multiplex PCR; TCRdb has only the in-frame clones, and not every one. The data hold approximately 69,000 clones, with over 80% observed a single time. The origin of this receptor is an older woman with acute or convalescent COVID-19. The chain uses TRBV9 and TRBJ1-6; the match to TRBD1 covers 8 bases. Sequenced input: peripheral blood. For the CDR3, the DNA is TGTGCCAGCAGCGCAAATCCGACAGGGGTTAATTCACCCCTCCACTTT. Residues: CASSANPTGVNSPLHF.